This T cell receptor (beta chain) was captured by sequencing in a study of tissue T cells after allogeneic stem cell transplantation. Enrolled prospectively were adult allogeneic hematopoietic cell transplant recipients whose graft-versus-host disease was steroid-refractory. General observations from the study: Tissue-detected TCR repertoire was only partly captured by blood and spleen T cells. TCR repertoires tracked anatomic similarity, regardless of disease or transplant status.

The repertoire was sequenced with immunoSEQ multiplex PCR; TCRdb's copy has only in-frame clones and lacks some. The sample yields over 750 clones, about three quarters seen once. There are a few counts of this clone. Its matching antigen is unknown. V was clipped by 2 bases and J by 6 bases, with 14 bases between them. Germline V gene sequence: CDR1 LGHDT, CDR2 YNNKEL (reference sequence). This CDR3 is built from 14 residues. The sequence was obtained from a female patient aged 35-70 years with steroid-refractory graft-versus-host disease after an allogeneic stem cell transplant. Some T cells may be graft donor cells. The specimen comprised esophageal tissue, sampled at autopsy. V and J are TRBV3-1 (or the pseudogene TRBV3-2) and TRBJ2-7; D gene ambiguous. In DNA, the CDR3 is TGTGCCAGCAGCCAATTAATTCAAGGGTCCGAGCAGTACTTC. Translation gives CASSQLIQGSEQYF.